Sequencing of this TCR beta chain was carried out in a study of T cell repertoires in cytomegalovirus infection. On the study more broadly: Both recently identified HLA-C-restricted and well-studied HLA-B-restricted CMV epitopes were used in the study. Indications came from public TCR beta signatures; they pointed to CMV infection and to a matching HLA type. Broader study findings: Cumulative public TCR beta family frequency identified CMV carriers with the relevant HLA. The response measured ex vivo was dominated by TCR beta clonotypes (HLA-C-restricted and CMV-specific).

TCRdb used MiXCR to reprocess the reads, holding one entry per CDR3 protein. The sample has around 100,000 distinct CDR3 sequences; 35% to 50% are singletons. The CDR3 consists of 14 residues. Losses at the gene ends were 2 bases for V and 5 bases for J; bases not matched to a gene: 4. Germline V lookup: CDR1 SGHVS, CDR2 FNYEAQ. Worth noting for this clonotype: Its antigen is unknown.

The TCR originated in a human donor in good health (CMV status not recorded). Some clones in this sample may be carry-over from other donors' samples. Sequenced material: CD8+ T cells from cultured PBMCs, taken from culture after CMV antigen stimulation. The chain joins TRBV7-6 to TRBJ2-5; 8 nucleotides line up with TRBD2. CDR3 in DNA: TGTGCCAGCAGCTTAACGGGGGGGCCGGAGACCCAGTACTTC. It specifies CASSLTGGPETQYF.